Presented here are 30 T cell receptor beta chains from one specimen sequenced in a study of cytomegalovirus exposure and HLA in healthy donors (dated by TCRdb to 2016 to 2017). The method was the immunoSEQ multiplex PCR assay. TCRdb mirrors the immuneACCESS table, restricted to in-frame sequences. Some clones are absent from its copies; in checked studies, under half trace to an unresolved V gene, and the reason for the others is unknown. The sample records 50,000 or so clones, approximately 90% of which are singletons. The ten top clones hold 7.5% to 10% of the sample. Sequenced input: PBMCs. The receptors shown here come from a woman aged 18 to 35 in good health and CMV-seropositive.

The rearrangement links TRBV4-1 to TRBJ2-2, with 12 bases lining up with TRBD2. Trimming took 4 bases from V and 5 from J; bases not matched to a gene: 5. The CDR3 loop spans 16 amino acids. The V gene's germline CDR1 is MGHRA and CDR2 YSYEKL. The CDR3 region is CASSLRLAGVTGELFF. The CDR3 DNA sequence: TGCGCCAGCAGCCTGCGACTAGCGGGGGTGACCGGGGAGCTGTTTTTT.

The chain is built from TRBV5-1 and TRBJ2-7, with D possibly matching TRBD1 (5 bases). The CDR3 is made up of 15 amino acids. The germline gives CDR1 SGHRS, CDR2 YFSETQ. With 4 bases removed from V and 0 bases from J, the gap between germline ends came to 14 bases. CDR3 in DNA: TGCGCCAGCAGCCCAGAAAGTGGGGCCTCCTACGAGCAGTACTTC. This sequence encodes CASSPESGASYEQYF.

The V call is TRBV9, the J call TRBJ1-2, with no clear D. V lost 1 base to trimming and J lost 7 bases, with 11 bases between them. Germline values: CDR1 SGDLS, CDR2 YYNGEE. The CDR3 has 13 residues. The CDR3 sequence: CASSVRAGFGYTF. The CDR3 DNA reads TGTGCCAGCAGCGTAAGGGCGGGCTTTGGCTACACCTTC.

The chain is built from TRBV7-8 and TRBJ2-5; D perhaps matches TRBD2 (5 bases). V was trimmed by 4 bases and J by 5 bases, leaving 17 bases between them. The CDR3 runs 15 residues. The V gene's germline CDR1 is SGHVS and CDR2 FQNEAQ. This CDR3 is CASSSISDAGETQYF. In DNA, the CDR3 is TGTGCCAGCAGCTCAATTAGCGACGCCGGGGAGACCCAGTACTTC.

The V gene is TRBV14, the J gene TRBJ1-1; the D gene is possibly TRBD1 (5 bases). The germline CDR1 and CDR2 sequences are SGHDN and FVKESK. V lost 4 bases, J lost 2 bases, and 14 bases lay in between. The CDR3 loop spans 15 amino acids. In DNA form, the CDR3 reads TGTGCCAGCAGCCCTAAACTGGGGGGAAACACTGAAGCTTTCTTT. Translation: CASSPKLGGNTEAFF. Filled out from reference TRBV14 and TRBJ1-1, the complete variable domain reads EAGVTQFPSHSVIEKGQTVTLRCDPISGHDNLYWYRRVMGKEIKFLLHFVKESKQDESGMPNNRFLAERTGGTYSTLKVQPAELEDSGVYFCASSPKLGGNTEAFFGQGTRLTVV.

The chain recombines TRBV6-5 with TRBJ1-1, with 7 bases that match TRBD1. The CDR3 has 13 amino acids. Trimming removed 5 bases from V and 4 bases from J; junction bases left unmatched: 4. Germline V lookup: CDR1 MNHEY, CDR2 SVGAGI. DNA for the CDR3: TGTGCCAGCAGTGGACAGGTGAGCACTGAAGCTTTCTTT. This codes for CASSGQVSTEAFF.

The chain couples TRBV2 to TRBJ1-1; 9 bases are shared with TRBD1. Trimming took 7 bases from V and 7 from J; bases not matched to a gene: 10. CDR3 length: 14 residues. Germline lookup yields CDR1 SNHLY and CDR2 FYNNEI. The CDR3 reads CASKPGQGFGEAFF. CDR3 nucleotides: TGTGCCAGCAAACCGGGACAGGGCTTTGGTGAAGCTTTCTTT.

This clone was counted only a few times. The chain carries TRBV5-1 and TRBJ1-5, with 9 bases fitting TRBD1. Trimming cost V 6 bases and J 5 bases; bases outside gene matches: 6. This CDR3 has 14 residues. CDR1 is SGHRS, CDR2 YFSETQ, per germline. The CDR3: CASTLRTGDQPQHF. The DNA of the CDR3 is TGCGCCAGCACACTTCGGACAGGGGATCAGCCCCAGCATTTT.

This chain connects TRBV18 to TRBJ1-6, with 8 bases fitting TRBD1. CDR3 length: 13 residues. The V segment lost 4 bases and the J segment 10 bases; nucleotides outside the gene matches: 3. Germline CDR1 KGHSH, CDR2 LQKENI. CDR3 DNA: TGTGCCAGCTCACAGACAGGGGACTCACCCCTCCACTTT. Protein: CASSQTGDSPLHF.

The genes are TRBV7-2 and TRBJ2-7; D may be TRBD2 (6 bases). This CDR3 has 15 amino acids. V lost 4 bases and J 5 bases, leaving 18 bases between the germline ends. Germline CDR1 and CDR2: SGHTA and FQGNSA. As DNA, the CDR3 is TGTGCCAGCAGCTCCCACCCGGACTACGACCACGAGCAGTACTTC. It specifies CASSSHPDYDHEQYF.

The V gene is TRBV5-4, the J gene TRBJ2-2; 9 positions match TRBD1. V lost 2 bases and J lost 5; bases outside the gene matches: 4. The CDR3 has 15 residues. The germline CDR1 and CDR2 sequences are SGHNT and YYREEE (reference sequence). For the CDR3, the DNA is TGTGCCAGCAGCTTAGGGACAGGGACGACCGGGGAGCTGTTTTTT. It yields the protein CASSLGTGTTGELFF.

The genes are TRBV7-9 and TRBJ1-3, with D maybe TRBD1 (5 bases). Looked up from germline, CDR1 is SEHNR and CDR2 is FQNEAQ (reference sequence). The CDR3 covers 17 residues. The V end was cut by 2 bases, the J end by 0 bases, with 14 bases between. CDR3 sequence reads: CASSLPGGTSSGNTIYF. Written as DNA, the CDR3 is TGTGCCAGCAGCTTACCTGGGGGGACCAGCTCTGGAAACACCATATATTTT.

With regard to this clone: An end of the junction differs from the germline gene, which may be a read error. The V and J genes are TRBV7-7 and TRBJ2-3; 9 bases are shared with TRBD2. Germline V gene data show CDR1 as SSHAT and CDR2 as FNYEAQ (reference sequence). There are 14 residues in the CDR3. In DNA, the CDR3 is TGTGCTAGCAGCTTAAGCGGGGGGAAGGATACGCAGTATTTT. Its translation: CASSLSGGKDTQYF.

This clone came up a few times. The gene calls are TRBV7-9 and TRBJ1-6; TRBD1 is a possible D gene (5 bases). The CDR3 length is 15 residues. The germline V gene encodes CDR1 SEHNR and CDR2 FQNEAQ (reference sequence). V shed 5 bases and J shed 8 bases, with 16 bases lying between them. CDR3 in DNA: TGTGCCAGCAGCCCGACGACGGGGGAGTATTCACCCCTCCACTTT. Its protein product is CASSPTTGEYSPLHF. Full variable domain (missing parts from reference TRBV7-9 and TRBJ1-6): DTGVSQNPRHKITKRGQNVTFRCDPISEHNRLYWYRQTLGQGPEFLTYFQNEAQLEKSRLLSDRFSAERPKGSFSTLEIQRTEQGDSAMYLCASSPTTGEYSPLHFGNGTRLTVT.

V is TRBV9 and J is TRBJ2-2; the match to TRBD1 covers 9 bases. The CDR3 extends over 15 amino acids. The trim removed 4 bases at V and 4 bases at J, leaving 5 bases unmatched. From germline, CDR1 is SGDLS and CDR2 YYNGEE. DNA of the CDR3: TGTGCCAGCAGCCCGGGACAGGGAGGCACCGGGGAGCTGTTTTTT. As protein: CASSPGQGGTGELFF.

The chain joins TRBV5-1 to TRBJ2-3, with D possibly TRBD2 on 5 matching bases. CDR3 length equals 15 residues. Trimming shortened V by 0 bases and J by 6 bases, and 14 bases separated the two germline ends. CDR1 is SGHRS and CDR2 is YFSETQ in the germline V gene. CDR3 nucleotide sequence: TGCGCCAGCAGCTTGGGTGAGGGTTCGGCGGATACGCAGTATTTT. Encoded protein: CASSLGEGSADTQYF.

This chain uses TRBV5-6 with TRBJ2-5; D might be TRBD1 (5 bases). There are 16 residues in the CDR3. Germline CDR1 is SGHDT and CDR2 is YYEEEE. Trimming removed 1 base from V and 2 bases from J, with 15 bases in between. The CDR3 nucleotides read TGTGCCAGCAGCTTGTTCTGGGGCGTCGGTCAAGAGACCCAGTACTTC. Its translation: CASSLFWGVGQETQYF.

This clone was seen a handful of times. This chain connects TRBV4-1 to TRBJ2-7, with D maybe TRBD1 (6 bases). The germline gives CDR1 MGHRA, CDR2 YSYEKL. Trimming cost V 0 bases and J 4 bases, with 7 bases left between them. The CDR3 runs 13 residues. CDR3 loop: CASSQERGYEQYF. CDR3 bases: TGCGCCAGCAGCCAAGAAAGGGGGTACGAGCAGTACTTC.

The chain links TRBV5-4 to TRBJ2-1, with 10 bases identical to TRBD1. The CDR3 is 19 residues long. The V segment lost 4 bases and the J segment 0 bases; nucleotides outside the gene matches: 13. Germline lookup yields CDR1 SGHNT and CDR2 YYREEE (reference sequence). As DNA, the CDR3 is TGTGCCAGCAGCACGGGGACAGGGGCGGGTGTCGGCTCCTACAATGAGCAGTTCTTC. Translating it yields CASSTGTGAGVGSYNEQFF. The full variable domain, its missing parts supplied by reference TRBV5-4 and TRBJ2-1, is ETGVTQSPTHLIKTRGQQVTLRCSSQSGHNTVSWYQQALGQGPQFIFQYYREEENGRGNFPPRFSGLQFPNYSSELNVNALELDDSALYLCASSTGTGAGVGSYNEQFFGPGTRLTVL.

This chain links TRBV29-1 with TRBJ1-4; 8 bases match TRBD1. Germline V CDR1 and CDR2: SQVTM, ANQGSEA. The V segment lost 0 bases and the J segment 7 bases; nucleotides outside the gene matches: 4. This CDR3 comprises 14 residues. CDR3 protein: CSVEESTGVEKLFF. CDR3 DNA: TGCAGCGTTGAAGAGTCGACAGGGGTTGAAAAACTGTTTTTT.

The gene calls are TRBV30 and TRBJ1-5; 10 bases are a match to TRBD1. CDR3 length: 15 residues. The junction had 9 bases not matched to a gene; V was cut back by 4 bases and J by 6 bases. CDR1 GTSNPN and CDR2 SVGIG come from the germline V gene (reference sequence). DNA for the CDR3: TGTGCCTGGATGGAAAGGGGACAGGGGTTTCAGCCCCAGCATTTT. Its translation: CAWMERGQGFQPQHF.

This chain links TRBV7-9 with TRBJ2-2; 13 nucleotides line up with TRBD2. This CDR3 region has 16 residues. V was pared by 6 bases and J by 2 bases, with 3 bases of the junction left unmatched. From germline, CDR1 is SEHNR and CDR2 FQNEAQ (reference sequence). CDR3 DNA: TGTGCCAGCAGAACTAGCGGGGGGGCTAACACCGGGGAGCTGTTTTTT. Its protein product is CASRTSGGANTGELFF.

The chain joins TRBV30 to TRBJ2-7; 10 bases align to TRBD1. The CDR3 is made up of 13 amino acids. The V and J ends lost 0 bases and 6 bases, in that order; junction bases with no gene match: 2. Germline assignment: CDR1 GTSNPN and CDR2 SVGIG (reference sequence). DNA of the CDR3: TGTGCCTGGAGTGTTAGGGACAGGGGCGAGCAGTACTTC. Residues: CAWSVRDRGEQYF.

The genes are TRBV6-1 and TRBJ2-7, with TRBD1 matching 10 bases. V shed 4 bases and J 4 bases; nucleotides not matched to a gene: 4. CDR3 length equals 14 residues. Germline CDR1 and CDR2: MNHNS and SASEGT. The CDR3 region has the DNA TGTGCCAGCAGTGTTGGGACAGGGGAATACGAGCAGTACTTC. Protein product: CASSVGTGEYEQYF.

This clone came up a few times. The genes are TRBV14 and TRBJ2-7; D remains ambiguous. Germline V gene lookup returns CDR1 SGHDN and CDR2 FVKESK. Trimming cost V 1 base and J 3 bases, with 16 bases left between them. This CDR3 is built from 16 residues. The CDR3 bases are TGTGCCAGCAGCCAAGTTCAAACACCCCTTATCTACGAGCAGTACTTC. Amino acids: CASSQVQTPLIYEQYF.

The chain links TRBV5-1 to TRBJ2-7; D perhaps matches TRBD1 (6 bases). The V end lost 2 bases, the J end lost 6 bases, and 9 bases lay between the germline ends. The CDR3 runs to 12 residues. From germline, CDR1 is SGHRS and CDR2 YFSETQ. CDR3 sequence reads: CASSFDRSEQYF. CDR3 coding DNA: TGCGCCAGCAGCTTCGACAGGAGCGAGCAGTACTTC.

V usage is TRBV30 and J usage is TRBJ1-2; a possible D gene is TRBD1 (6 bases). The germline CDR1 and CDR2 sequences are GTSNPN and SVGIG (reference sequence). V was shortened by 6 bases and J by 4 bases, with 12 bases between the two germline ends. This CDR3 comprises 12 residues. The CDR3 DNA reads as TGTGCCTGTCCCTCAGGGGTCTATGGCTACACCTTC. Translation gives CACPSGVYGYTF.

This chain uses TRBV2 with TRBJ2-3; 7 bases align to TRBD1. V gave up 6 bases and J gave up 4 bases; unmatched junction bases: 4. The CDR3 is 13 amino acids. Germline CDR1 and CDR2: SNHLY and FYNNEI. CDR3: CASSDRVADTQYF. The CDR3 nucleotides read TGTGCCAGCAGCGACAGGGTTGCAGATACGCAGTATTTT.

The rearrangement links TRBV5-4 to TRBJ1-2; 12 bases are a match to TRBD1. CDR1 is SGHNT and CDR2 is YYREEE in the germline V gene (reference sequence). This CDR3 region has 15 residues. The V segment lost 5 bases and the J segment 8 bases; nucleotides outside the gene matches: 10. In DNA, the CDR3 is TGTGCCAGCAGGAACGGGACAGGGGGCGCGATGGGCTACACCTTC. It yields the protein CASRNGTGGAMGYTF. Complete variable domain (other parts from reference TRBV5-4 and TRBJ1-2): ETGVTQSPTHLIKTRGQQVTLRCSSQSGHNTVSWYQQALGQGPQFIFQYYREEENGRGNFPPRFSGLQFPNYSSELNVNALELDDSALYLCASRNGTGGAMGYTFGSGTRLTVV.

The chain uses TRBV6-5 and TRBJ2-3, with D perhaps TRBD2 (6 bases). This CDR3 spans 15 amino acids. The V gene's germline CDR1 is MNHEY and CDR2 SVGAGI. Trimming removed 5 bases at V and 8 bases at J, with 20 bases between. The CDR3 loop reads CASSQDRKGLFTQYF. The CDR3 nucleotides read TGTGCCAGCAGTCAAGATAGAAAGGGACTCTTTACGCAGTATTTT.